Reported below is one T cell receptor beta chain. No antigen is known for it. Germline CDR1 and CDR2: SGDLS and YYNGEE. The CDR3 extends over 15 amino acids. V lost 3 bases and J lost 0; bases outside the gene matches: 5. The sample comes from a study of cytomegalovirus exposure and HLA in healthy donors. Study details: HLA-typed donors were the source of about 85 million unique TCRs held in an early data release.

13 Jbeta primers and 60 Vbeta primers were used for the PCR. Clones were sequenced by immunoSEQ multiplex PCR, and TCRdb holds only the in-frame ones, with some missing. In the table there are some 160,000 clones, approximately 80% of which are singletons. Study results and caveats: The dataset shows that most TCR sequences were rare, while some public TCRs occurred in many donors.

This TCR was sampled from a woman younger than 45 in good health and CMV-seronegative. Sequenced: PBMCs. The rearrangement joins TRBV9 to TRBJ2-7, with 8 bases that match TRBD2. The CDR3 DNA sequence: TGTGCCAGCAGCGCGGGAGGGACTGCCTCCTACGAGCAGTACTTC. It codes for CASSAGGTASYEQYF. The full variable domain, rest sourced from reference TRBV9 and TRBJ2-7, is DSGVTQTPKHLITATGQRVTLRCSPRSGDLSVYWYQQSLDQGLQFLIQYYNGEERAKGNILERFSAQQFPDLHSELNLSSLELGDSALYFCASSAGGTASYEQYFGPGTRLTVT.